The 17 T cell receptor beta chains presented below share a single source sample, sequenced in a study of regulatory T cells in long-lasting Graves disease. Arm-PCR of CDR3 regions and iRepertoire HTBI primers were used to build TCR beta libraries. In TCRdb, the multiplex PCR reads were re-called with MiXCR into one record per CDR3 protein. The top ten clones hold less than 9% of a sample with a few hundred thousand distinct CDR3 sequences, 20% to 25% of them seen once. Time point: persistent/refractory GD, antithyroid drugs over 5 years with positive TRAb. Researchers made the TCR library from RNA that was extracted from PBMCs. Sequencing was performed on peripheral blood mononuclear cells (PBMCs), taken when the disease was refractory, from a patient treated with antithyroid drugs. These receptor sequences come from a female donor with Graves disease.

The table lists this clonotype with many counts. CDR3 sequence (DNA): TGTGCCAGCAGCACCCGGACTAGCGGGGGCACCGGGGAGCTGTTTTTT. Protein sequence: CASSTRTSGGTGELFF. V gene TRBV11-2 combines with J gene TRBJ2-2; the match to TRBD2 covers 13 bases. The CDR3 contains 16 residues. The germline V gene has CDR1 SGHAT and CDR2 FQNNGV. V was clipped by 5 bases and J by 4 bases; unmatched bases: 4.

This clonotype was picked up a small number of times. The CDR3: CASSQGGIGVMNTEAFF. DNA for the CDR3: TGTGCCAGCAGCCAAGGCGGCATCGGAGTAATGAACACTGAAGCTTTCTTT. The rearrangement uses TRBV14 and TRBJ1-1; no clear D. Trimming left V 1 base short and J 0 bases short, with 15 bases between. There are 17 residues in the CDR3. Germline values: CDR1 SGHDN, CDR2 FVKESK.

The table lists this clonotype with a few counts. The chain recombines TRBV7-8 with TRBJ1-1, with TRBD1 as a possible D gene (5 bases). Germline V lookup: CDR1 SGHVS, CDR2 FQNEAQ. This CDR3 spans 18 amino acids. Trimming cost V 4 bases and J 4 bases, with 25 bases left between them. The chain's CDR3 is CASSYTLKSLRGGTEAFF. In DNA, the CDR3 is TGTGCCAGCAGCTACACCTTGAAGTCACTGCGGGGGGGCACTGAAGCTTTCTTT.

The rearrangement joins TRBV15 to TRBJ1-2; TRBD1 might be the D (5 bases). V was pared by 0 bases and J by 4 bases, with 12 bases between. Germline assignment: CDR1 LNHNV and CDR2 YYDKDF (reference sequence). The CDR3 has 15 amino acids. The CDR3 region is CATSREGGAAYGYTF. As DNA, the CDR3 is TGTGCCACCAGCAGAGAAGGCGGGGCGGCCTATGGCTACACCTTC.

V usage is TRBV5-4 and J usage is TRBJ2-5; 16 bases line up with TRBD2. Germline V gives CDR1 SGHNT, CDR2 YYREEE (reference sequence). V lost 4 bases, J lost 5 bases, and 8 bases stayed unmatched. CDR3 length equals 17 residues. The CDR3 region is CASSQGTSGGAGETQYF. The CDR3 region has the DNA TGTGCCAGCAGCCAGGGGACTAGCGGGGGGGCCGGGGAGACCCAGTACTTC.

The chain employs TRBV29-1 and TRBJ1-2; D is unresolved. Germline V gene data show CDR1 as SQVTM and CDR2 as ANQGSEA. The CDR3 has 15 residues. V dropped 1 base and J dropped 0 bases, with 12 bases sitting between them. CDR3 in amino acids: CSVEGSETSNYGYTF. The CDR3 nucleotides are TGCAGCGTTGAAGGGTCGGAGACTTCTAACTATGGCTACACCTTC.

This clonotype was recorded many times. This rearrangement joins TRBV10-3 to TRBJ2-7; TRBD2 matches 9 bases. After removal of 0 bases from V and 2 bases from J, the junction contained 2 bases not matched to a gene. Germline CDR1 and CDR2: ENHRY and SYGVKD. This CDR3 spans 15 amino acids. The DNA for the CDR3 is TGTGCCATCAGTGAGTCGAGACTAGCGGCCTACGAGCAGTACTTC. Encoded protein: CAISESRLAAYEQYF.

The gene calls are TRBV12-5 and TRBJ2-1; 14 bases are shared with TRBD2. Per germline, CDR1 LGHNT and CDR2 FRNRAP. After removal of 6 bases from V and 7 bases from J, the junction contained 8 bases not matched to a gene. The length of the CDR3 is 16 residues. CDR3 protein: CASGLDGLAGGNEQFF. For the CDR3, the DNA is TGTGCTAGTGGGCTGGACGGACTAGCGGGAGGAAATGAGCAGTTCTTC.

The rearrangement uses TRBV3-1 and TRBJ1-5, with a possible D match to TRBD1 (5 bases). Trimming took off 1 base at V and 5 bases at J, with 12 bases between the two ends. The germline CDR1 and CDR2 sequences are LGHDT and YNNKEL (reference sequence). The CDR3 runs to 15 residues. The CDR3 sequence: CASSQGGSGDQPQHF. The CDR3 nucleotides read TGTGCCAGCAGCCAAGGGGGCTCGGGAGATCAGCCCCAGCATTTT.

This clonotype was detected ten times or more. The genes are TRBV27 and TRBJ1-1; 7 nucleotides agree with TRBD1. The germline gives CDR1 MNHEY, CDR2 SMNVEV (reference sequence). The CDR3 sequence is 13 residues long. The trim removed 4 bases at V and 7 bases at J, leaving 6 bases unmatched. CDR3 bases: TGTGCCAGCAGTTACACGACAGGGAATGAAGCTTTCTTT. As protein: CASSYTTGNEAFF.

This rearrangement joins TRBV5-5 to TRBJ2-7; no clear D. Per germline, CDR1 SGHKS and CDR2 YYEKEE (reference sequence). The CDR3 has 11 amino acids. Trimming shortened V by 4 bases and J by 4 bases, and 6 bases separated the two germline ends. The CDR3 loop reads CASSGQYEQYF. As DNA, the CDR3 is TGTGCCAGCAGCGGCCAGTACGAGCAGTACTTC.

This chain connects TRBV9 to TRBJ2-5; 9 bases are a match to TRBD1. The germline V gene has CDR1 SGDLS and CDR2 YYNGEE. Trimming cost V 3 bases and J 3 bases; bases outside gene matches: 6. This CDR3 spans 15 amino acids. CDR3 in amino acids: CASSAEGTGKETQYF. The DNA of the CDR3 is TGTGCCAGCAGCGCGGAGGGGACAGGGAAAGAGACCCAGTACTTC.

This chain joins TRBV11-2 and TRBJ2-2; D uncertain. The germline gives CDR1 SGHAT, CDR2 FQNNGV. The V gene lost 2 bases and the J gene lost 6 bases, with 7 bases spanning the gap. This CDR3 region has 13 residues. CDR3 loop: CASSLTPAGELFF. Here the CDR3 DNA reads TGTGCCAGCAGCTTAACTCCCGCCGGGGAGCTGTTTTTT.

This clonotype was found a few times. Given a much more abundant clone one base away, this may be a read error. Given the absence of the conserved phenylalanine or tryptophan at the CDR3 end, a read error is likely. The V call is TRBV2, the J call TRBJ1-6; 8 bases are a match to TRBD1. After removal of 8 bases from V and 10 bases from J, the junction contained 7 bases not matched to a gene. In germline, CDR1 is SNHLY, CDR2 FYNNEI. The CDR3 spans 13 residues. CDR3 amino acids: CASLWTGLSPLHS. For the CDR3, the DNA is TGTGCCAGCCTATGGACAGGGTTGTCACCCCTCCACTCT.

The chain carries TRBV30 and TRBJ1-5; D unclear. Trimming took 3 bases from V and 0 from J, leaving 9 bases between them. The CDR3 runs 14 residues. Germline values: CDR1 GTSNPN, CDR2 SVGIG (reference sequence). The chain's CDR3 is CAWSGIDSNQPQHF. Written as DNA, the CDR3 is TGTGCCTGGAGCGGAATCGATAGCAATCAGCCCCAGCATTTT.

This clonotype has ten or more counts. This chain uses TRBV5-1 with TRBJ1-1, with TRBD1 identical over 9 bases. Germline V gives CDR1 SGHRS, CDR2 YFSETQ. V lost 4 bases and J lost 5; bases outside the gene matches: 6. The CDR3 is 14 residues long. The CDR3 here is CASSATGTGTEAFF. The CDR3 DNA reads TGCGCCAGCAGCGCAACCGGGACAGGGACTGAAGCTTTCTTT.

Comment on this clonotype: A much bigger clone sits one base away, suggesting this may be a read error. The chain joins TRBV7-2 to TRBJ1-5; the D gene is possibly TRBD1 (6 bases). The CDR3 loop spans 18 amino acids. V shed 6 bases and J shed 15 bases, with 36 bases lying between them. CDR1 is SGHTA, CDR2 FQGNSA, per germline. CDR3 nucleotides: TGTGCCAGCAGTTCCCAGCGACGCCCCAGGGGTGGAACGGGTATTAGGCATTTT. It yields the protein CASSSQRRPRGGTGIRHF.